The present T cell receptor (beta chain) was sequenced within a study of T cells in Graves' hyperthyroidism and ophthalmopathy. CDR1 and CDR2 from the germline V gene are PRHDT and FYEKMQ (reference sequence). V was clipped by 7 bases and J by 7 bases, with 29 bases between them. The CDR3 is 18 amino acids. The sample holds many counts of this clonotype. Amplification yielded TCR beta CDR3 regions, with RNA transcripts as the source. Carried out on the TCR CDR3, a first-round RT-PCR used the HTBI primer set. One entry per CDR3 protein, called by TCRdb with MiXCR from the multiplex PCR reads. The sample consists of about 400,000 distinct CDR3 sequences, around a quarter of them appearing once.

This sequence joins TRBV13 and TRBJ2-1; D is perhaps TRBD2 (6 bases). The receptor's source is a man over 45 with Graves' hyperthyroidism. Source material: blood. CDR3 DNA sequence: TGTGCCAGCATCAGAAGTGCGGGAATCGAGGCGTCGCGTAATGAGCAGTTCTTC. As protein: CASIRSAGIEASRNEQFF. The entire variable domain, with the rest obtained from reference TRBV13 and TRBJ2-1, is as follows: AAGVIQSPRHLIKEKRETATLKCYPIPRHDTVYWYQQGPGQDPQFLISFYEKMQSDKGSIPDRFSAQQFSDYHSELNMSSLELGDSALYFCASIRSAGIEASRNEQFFGPGTRLTVL.